The rows below give T cell receptor beta chains drawn from one sample of a study of liver allograft versus peripheral blood T cells. TCRdb reanalysed the reads using MiXCR and keeps one entry per CDR3 protein. The data contain around 1,000 distinct CDR3 sequences, 15% to 20% of them singletons. The origin of the receptors is a human patient who had a liver transplant. The graft donor may have contributed some T cells. The conserved cysteine and the conserved F or W are not part of the CDR3 here. Each record gives: clone size, V gene, J gene, CDR3 protein. The size of a clone is reported for some rows only, either as once, few or many, or as a class for expanded clones.

>medium-sized|TRBV20-1|TRBJ2-7
SASARPGVGLMSEQY
>medium-sized|TRBV19|TRBJ1-1
ASPYRSTEAF
>large|TRBV20-1|TRBJ1-3
SGRYSGNTIY
>large|TRBV6-1|TRBJ1-1
ASSVQVNTEAF
>medium-sized|TRBV28|TRBJ1-2
ASSGRGGRDRGSGYT
>medium-sized|TRBV20-1|TRBJ2-7
SARGPSVYEQY
>medium-sized|TRBV7-9|TRBJ2-1
ASSTKAGGGNEQF
>medium-sized|TRBV28|TRBJ2-6
ASSLSWGSGANVLT
>large|TRBV6-2/TRBV6-3|TRBJ1-5
ASSHSGTHSNQPQH
>large|TRBV24-1|TRBJ1-5
ATNRDNQPQH
>-|TRBV29-1|TRBJ2-2
SAAGGMNTGELF
>-|TRBV20-1|TRBJ2-3
SARLGWASSDRTDTQY
>-|TRBV20-1|TRBJ2-1
SARGPGLASPNEQF
>large|TRBV7-2|TRBJ2-7
ASSFHFSSYEQY
>large|TRBV7-9|TRBJ1-4
ASTLAAGINEKLF
>medium-sized|TRBV20-1|TRBJ1-2
SARDGRGPSGYT
>medium-sized|TRBV20-1|TRBJ1-4
SAKAGSTNEKLF
>-|TRBV5-4|TRBJ2-7
ASSLVTGDPSYEQY
>large|TRBV6-1|TRBJ2-7
ASSNEGLTYEEQY
>-|TRBV15|TRBJ1-1
ATSPRGADTEAF
>large|TRBV7-2|TRBJ2-7
ASSLDASGGYEQY
>medium-sized|TRBV5-4|TRBJ2-5
ASSGSEETQY
>large|TRBV5-6|TRBJ2-6
ASSYRTALAGANVLT
>large|TRBV6-2/TRBV6-3|TRBJ2-7
ASRPPQGPYEQY
>medium-sized|TRBV7-9|TRBJ1-1
ASSLFTRQGLMNTEAF
>medium-sized|TRBV15|TRBJ1-6
ATSRVRGDSPLH
>medium-sized|TRBV14|TRBJ2-1
ASSRRGTSGTNEQF
>-|TRBV5-5|TRBJ1-2
ASSLGTGDNYGYT
>-|TRBV10-3|TRBJ1-6
AIRADSLNSPLH
>medium-sized|TRBV3-1|TRBJ2-7
ASSQLGRAFSYEQY
>large|TRBV6-2/TRBV6-3|TRBJ2-1
ASSYASGVYNEQF
>medium-sized|TRBV27|TRBJ1-1
ASRRTENTEAF
>medium-sized|TRBV12-3/TRBV12-4|TRBJ1-5
ASRRTGSNQPQH
>large|TRBV19|TRBJ2-2
ASSIILSGGSGELF
>medium-sized|TRBV20-1|TRBJ1-1
SAGGLNTEAF
>large|TRBV6-5|TRBJ2-7
ASSLGAKTNEQY
>medium-sized|TRBV15|TRBJ2-2
ATSRVSNTGELF
>-|TRBV2|TRBJ2-1
ASSEQGFRNEQF
>medium-sized|TRBV20-1|TRBJ2-3
SARVMDPGLLTDTQY
>medium-sized|TRBV30|TRBJ1-2
AWRTASNYGYT
>large|TRBV6-5|TRBJ2-3
ASSYGGSIADTQY
>-|TRBV5-1|TRBJ2-7
ASLARTGPYEQY